These T cell receptor beta chains were read from a single sample in a study of shared clonotypes between healthy human individuals. TCRdb keeps only in-frame clones here, not all; method: immunoSEQ multiplex PCR. Altogether about 2.4 million clones are present, 85% to 95% being singletons, with the ten largest covering under 0.15%. Material: naive CD4+ T cells sorted from blood. These receptors were collected from a young man in good health. Each CDR3 is given with its conserved first and last residue. The D gene is left open where the match is weak.

J: TRBJ2-7; V: TRBV27; D: TRBD2; CDR3: CATLPGGAGDEQYF; DNA: TGTGCCACCCTCCCCGGGGGGGCCGGGGACGAGCAGTACTTC
J: TRBJ1-2; V: TRBV4-1; D: NA; CDR3: CASSPQKGIYGYTF; DNA: TGCGCCAGCAGCCCCCAGAAGGGAATCTATGGCTACACCTTC
J: TRBJ1-3; V: TRBV10-3; D: NA; CDR3: CAISNADSSGNTIYF; DNA: TGTGCCATCAGCAACGCGGACAGCTCTGGAAACACCATATATTTT
J: TRBJ1-3; V: TRBV20-1; D: TRBD1; CDR3: CSAKRDSIYF; DNA: TGCAGTGCAAAACGGGACAGCATATATTTT
J: TRBJ2-2; V: TRBV21-1; D: NA; CDR3: CASSIRRGLGTGELFF; DNA: TGTGCCAGCAGCATTCGTCGAGGCCTGGGGACCGGGGAGCTGTTTTTT
J: TRBJ2-1; V: TRBV4-3; D: NA; CDR3: CASSQGGPREAYNEQFF; DNA: TGCGCCAGCAGCCAAGGGGGTCCGAGGGAGGCATACAATGAGCAGTTCTTC
J: TRBJ1-6; V: TRBV18; D: NA; CDR3: CASSPLAKVDSPLHF; DNA: TGTGCCAGCTCACCATTGGCCAAGGTGGATTCACCCCTCCACTTT
J: TRBJ2-3; V: TRBV5-1; D: NA; CDR3: CASSLAEGVWADTQYF; DNA: TGCGCCAGCAGCTTGGCCGAGGGGGTCTGGGCAGATACGCAGTATTTT
J: TRBJ1-2; V: TRBV7-9; D: NA; CDR3: CASSSTKQGTLAYGYTF; DNA: TGTGCCAGCAGCTCGACCAAGCAGGGGACTCTAGCCTATGGCTACACCTTC
J: TRBJ2-7; V: TRBV28; D: NA; CDR3: CASSLRSEQYF; DNA: TGTGCCAGCAGTTTAAGAAGCGAGCAGTACTTC
J: TRBJ2-7; V: TRBV5-6; D: TRBD1; CDR3: CASTGTGISYEQYF; DNA: TGTGCCAGCACCGGGACAGGGATCTCCTACGAGCAGTACTTC
J: TRBJ2-3; V: TRBV18; D: NA; CDR3: CASSRIGPDTQYF; DNA: TGTGCCAGCTCACGAATAGGACCCGATACGCAGTATTTT
J: TRBJ2-7; V: TRBV7-2; D: NA; CDR3: CASTLSAELSYEQYF; DNA: TGTGCCAGCACCTTGAGTGCTGAACTCTCCTACGAGCAGTACTTC
J: TRBJ2-2; V: TRBV7-9; D: TRBD2; CDR3: CASSLLAGPNTGELFF; DNA: TGTGCCAGCAGCCTTCTAGCGGGCCCGAACACCGGGGAGCTGTTTTTT
J: TRBJ2-1; V: TRBV18; D: NA; CDR3: CASSPQGYNEQFF; DNA: TGTGCCAGCTCACCGCAGGGATACAATGAGCAGTTCTTC
J: TRBJ2-7; V: TRBV20-1; D: NA; CDR3: CSASLPYEQYF; DNA: TGCAGTGCTAGTTTACCCTACGAGCAGTACTTC
J: TRBJ2-2; V: TRBV30; D: TRBD2; CDR3: CAWSRLAGLTGELFF; DNA: TGTGCCTGGAGTCGGCTAGCGGGTCTTACCGGGGAGCTGTTTTTT